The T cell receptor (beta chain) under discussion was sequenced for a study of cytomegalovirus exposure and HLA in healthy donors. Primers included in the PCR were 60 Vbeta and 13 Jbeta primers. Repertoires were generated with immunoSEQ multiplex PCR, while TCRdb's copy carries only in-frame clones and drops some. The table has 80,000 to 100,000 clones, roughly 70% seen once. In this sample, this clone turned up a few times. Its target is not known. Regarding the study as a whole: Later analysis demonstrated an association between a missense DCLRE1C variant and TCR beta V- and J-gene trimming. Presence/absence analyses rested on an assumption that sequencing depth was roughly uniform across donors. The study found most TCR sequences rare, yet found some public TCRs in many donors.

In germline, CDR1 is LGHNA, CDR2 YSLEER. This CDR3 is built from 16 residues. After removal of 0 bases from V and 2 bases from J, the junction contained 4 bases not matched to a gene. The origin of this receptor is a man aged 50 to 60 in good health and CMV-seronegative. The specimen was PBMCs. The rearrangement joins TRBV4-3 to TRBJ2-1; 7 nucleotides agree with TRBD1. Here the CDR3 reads CASSQDPTGTYNEQFF. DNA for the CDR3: TGCGCCAGCAGCCAAGACCCGACAGGGACCTACAATGAGCAGTTCTTC.